A selection of T cell receptor beta chains follows, all from one sample in a study of cytomegalovirus exposure and HLA in healthy donors. Profiled with immunoSEQ multiplex PCR; TCRdb holds only in-frame clones, not every one. The sample has just over 80,000 clones; approximately 96% are singletons. The source material was PBMCs. The receptors were sampled from a woman aged 18-29 years in good health and CMV-seronegative. CDR3s include the opening cysteine and the closing phenylalanine or tryptophan. Fields, in order: V gene, D gene, CDR3 length, J gene, clone size, CDR3 protein, CDR3 DNA. D genes are given only for firm matches. Clone size is given for some rows only: seen once, a few or many times, or a class if the clone is expanded.

TRBV27,TRBD1,15,TRBJ2-1,-,CASSLQGQGLNEQFF,TGTGCCAGCAGTTTACAGGGACAGGGGCTAAATGAGCAGTTCTTC
TRBV6-1,-,15,TRBJ2-7,-,CASSEPTRRVYEQYF,TGTGCCAGCAGTGAACCGACGAGGCGGGTCTACGAGCAGTACTTC
TRBV18,TRBD2,16,TRBJ2-2,-,CASSPGLAGLHRELFF,TGTGCCAGCTCACCGGGACTAGCGGGATTGCACCGGGAGCTGTTTTTT
TRBV5-1,TRBD2,19,TRBJ2-3,-,CASSFPGATRDYGTDTQYF,TGCGCCAGCAGCTTTCCCGGGGCAACCAGGGACTACGGCACAGATACGCAGTATTTT
TRBV10-3,-,11,TRBJ2-2,few,CAISSIGELFF,TGTGCCATCAGTTCCATCGGGGAGCTGTTTTTT
TRBV19,-,16,TRBJ1-5,-,CASSTRQDYGNQPQHF,TGTGCCAGTAGTACCCGACAGGATTATGGCAATCAGCCCCAGCATTTT
TRBV9,TRBD2,14,TRBJ2-7,-,CASSVVSSGTNLNF,TGTGCCAGCAGCGTAGTGTCCAGCGGGACTAATCTTAACTTC
TRBV7-9,TRBD2,15,TRBJ2-3,-,CASSSTSGSPDTQYF,TGTGCCAGCAGCTCCACCAGCGGGAGCCCAGATACGCAGTATTTT
TRBV15,-,16,TRBJ2-3,-,CATSSGPPAGTDTQYF,TGTGCCACCAGCAGTGGGCCGCCGGCGGGGACAGATACGCAGTATTTT
TRBV7-6,-,14,TRBJ2-3,-,CASSLSSSTDTQYF,TGTGCCAGCAGCTTATCAAGCTCCACAGATACGCAGTATTTT
TRBV5-6,-,14,TRBJ2-5,once,CASSGREYEETQYF,TGTGCCAGCAGCGGACGGGAATACGAAGAGACCCAGTACTTC
TRBV19,TRBD2,14,TRBJ2-1,-,CASSRLASNNEQFF,TGTGCCAGTAGTCGACTAGCGAGCAACAATGAGCAGTTCTTC
TRBV27,-,14,TRBJ1-1,-,CASSLSAGVTEAFF,TGTGCCAGCAGTTTATCAGCGGGAGTTACTGAAGCTTTCTTT
TRBV27,TRBD2,14,TRBJ2-1,-,CASRPSGRWDEQFF,TGTGCCAGCAGGCCCAGCGGGAGATGGGATGAGCAGTTCTTC
TRBV19,TRBD2,15,TRBJ2-1,-,CASSIHSGRLNEQFF,TGTGCCAGTAGTATCCATAGCGGGAGGCTGAATGAGCAGTTCTTC
TRBV11-3,-,14,TRBJ1-6,few,CASSPGLSNSPLHF,TGTGCCAGCAGTCCGGGACTAAGCAATTCACCCCTCCACTTT
TRBV28,-,16,TRBJ1-2,-,CASSFPPGPLTYGYTF,TGTGCCAGCAGTTTTCCACCAGGGCCCCTAACCTATGGCTACACCTTC
TRBV6-5,TRBD2,13,TRBJ2-4,-,CASSSGLAGGSVF,TGTGCCAGCAGCTCTGGACTAGCGGGAGGGAGTGTGTTC
TRBV5-1,-,16,TRBJ1-6,-,CASSQNPRVADSPLHF,TGCGCCAGCAGCCAAAACCCACGGGTGGCGGATTCACCCCTCCACTTT
TRBV4-1,TRBD1,16,TRBJ1-2,-,CASSQAGGTGKTGYTF,TGCGCCAGCAGCCAAGCAGGGGGAACCGGTAAGACTGGCTACACCTTC
TRBV10-3,TRBD2,18,TRBJ2-3,-,CAISEAGLAGSLSDTQYF,TGTGCCATCAGTGAGGCAGGACTAGCGGGAAGTTTGTCAGATACGCAGTATTTT
TRBV11-2,-,13,TRBJ1-1,-,CASSILLETEAFF,TGTGCCAGCAGCATCCTCTTAGAAACTGAAGCTTTCTTT
TRBV6-5,TRBD1,16,TRBJ1-3,-,CASSSTGGISGNTIYF,TGTGCCAGCAGTTCAACAGGGGGTATCTCTGGAAACACCATATATTTT
TRBV6-1,TRBD2,14,TRBJ2-3,-,CAIIGGLAADTQYF,TGTGCCATCATCGGGGGACTAGCGGCGGATACGCAGTATTTT
TRBV18,TRBD2,16,TRBJ2-5,-,CASSPLTGLGEETQYF,TGTGCCAGCTCACCCCTTACAGGACTAGGAGAAGAGACCCAGTACTTC
TRBV7-9,-,15,TRBJ1-1,-,CASSIGWQGPGEAFF,TGTGCCAGCAGCATAGGGTGGCAGGGGCCGGGTGAAGCTTTCTTT
TRBV28,-,13,TRBJ1-2,-,CASSVQGPYGYTF,TGTGCCAGCTCCGTTCAGGGCCCCTATGGCTACACCTTC
TRBV7-9,TRBD1,16,TRBJ2-7,-,CASSLAMTGVPYEQYF,TGTGCCAGCAGCTTAGCGATGACAGGGGTGCCCTACGAGCAGTACTTC
TRBV11-2,-,16,TRBJ1-2,-,CASTQGGTSRVYGYTF,TGTGCCAGCACCCAAGGTGGGACAAGTAGAGTCTATGGCTACACCTTC
TRBV9,TRBD1,15,TRBJ2-3,-,CASSVGQGSTDTQYF,TGTGCCAGCAGCGTAGGACAGGGAAGCACAGATACGCAGTATTTT
TRBV30,-,13,TRBJ2-1,-,CAWSALAVSEQFF,TGTGCCTGGAGTGCCCTAGCCGTCTCTGAGCAGTTCTTC
TRBV30,TRBD2,15,TRBJ2-5,-,CAWRGAGAIQETQYF,TGTGCCTGGAGGGGAGCGGGAGCAATCCAAGAGACCCAGTACTTC
TRBV4-2,TRBD2,14,TRBJ2-7,once,CASSGGTSAYEQYF,TGTGCCAGCAGCGGAGGGACTAGCGCCTACGAGCAGTACTTC
TRBV5-1,-,15,TRBJ1-5,-,CASSLSPESNQPQHF,TGCGCCAGCAGCTTGTCACCCGAGAGCAATCAGCCCCAGCATTTT
TRBV18,TRBD1,17,TRBJ1-1,-,CASSPFGTGGMNTEAFF,TGTGCCAGCTCACCGTTTGGGACAGGGGGGATGAACACTGAAGCTTTCTTT
TRBV4-1,TRBD1,18,TRBJ1-3,-,CASSQGPYGTAGENTIYF,TGCGCCAGCAGCCAAGGACCCTACGGGACAGCTGGGGAAAACACCATATATTTT
TRBV6-5,-,14,TRBJ2-7,-,CASRPGQQAYEQYF,TGTGCCAGCAGACCGGGACAACAAGCCTACGAGCAGTACTTC